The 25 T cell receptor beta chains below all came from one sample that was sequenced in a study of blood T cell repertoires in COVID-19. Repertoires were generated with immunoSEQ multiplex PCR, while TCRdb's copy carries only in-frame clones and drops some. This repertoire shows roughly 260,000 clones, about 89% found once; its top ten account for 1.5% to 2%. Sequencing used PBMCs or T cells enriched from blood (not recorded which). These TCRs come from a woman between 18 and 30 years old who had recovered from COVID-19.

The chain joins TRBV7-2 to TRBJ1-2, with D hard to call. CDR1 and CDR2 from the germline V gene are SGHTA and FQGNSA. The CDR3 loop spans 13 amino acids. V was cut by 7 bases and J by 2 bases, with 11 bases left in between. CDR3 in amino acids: CASTLERNYGYTF. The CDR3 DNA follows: TGTGCCAGCACCTTGGAGAGGAACTATGGCTACACCTTC.

For the CDR3, the DNA is TGTGCCAGCAGTTACTCGCCTAGCCCGACCTACGAGCAGTACTTC. The encoded protein is CASSYSPSPTYEQYF. The V gene is TRBV6-5, the J gene TRBJ2-7; perhaps TRBD2 as D (5 bases). The V gene's germline CDR1 is MNHEY and CDR2 SVGAGI. This CDR3 has 15 residues. The ends were cut back, 0 bases at V and 2 bases at J, with 11 bases in the middle.

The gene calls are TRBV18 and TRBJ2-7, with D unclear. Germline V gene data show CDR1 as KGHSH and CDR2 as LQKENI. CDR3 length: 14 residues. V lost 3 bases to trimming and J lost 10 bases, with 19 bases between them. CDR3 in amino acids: CASSPTSTRLVQYF. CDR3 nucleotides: TGTGCCAGCTCACCCACCTCGACCAGGTTAGTCCAGTACTTC.

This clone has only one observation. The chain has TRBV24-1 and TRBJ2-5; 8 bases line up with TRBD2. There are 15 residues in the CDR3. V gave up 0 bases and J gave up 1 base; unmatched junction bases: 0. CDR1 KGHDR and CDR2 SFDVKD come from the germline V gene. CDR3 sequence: CATSDLTSGQETQYF. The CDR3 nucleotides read TGTGCCACCAGTGATTTGACTAGCGGCCAAGAGACCCAGTACTTC.

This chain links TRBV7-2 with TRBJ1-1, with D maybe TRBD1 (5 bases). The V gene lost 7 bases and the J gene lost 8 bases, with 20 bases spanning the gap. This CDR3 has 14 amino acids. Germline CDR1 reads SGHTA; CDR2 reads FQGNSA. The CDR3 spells CASTPEQGVFEAFF. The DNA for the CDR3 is TGTGCCAGCACCCCCGAGCAGGGCGTCTTCGAAGCTTTCTTT.

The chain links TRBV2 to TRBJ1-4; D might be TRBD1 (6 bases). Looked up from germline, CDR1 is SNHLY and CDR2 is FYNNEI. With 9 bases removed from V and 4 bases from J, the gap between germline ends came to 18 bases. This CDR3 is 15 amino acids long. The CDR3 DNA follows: TGTGCCAGTGACAAAAACAGGGCCGGTAATGAAAAACTGTTTTTT. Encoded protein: CASDKNRAGNEKLFF.

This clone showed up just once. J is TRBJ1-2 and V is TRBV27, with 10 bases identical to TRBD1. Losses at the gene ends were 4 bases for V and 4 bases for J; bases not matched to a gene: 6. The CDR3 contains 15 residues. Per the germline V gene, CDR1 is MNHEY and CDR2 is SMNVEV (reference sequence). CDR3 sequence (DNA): TGTGCCAGCAGTTGGTCCGGGACAGGGGCCTATGGCTACACCTTC. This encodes CASSWSGTGAYGYTF.

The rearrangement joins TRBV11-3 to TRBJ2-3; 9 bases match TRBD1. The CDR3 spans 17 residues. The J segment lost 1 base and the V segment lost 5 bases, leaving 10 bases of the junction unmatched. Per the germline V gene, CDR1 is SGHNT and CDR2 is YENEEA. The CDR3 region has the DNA TGTGCCAGCAGCGAAGCGACAGGGGGACACGGCACAGATACGCAGTATTTT. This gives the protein CASSEATGGHGTDTQYF.

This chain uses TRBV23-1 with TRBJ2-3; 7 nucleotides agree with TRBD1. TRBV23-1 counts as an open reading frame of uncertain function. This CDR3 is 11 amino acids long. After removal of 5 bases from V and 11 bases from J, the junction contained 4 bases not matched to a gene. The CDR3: CASSSGGLQYF. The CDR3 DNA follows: TGCGCCAGCAGTTCAGGGGGATTGCAGTATTTT.

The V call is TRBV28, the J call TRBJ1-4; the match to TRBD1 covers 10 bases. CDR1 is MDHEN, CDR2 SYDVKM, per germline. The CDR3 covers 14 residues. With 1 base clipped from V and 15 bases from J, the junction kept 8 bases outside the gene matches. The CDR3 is CASSLSDRGLIMFF. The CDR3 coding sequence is TGTGCCAGCAGTTTATCCGACAGGGGGCTTATAATGTTTTTT.

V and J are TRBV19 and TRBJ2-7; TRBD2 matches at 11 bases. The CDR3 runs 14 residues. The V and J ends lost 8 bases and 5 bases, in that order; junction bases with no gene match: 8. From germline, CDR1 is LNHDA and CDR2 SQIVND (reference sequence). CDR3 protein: CASAPLAGANEQYF. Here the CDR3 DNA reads TGTGCCAGTGCTCCACTAGCGGGGGCCAACGAGCAGTACTTC.

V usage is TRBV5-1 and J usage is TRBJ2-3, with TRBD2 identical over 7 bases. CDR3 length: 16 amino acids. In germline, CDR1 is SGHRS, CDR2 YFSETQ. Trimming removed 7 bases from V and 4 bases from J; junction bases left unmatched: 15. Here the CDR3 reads CASLLGGRNGADTQYF. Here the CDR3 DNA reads TGCGCCAGCCTACTGGGGGGGAGAAATGGAGCAGATACGCAGTATTTT.

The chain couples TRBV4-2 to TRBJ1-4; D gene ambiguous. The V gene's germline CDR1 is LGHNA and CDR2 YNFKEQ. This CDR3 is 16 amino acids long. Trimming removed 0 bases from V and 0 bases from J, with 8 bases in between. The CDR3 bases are TGTGCCAGCAGCCAAGATCCCCACTCAACTAATGAAAAACTGTTTTTT. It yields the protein CASSQDPHSTNEKLFF.

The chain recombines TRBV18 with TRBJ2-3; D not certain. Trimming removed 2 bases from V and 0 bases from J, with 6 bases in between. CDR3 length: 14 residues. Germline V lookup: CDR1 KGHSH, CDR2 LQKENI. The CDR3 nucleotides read TGTGCCAGCTCACCATTTTCTAGCACAGATACGCAGTATTTT. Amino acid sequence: CASSPFSSTDTQYF.

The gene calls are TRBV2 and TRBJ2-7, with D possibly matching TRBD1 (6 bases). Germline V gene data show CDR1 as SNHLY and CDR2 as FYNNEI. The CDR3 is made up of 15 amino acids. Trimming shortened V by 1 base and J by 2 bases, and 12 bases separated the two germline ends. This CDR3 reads CASSEEGVTTYEQYF. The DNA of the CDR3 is TGTGCCAGCAGTGAAGAGGGGGTCACCACCTACGAGCAGTACTTC.

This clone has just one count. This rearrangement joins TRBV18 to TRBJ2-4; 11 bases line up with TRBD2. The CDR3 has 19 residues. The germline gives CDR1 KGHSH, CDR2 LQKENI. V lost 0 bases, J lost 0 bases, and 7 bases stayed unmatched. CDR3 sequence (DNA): TGTGCCAGCTCACCACCGGGACTAGCGGCTAGTATAGCCAAAAACATTCAGTACTTC. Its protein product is CASSPPGLAASIAKNIQYF. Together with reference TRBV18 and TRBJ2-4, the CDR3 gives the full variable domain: NAGVMQNPRHLVRRRGQEARLRCSPMKGHSHVYWYRQLPEEGLKFMVYLQKENIIDESGMPKERFSAEFPKEGPSILRIQQVVRGDSAAYFCASSPPGLAASIAKNIQYFGAGTRLSVL.

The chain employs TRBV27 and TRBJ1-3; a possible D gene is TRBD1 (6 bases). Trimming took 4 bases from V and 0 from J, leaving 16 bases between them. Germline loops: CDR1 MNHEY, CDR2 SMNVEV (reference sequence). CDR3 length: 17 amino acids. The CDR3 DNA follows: TGTGCCAGCAGTTGGGGGCTACGGGGAGACTCTGGAAACACCATATATTTT. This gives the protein CASSWGLRGDSGNTIYF.

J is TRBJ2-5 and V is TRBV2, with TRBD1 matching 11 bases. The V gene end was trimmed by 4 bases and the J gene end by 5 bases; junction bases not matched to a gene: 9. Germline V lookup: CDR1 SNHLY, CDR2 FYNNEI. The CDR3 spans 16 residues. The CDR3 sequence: CASSVLGQGGTETQYF. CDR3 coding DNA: TGTGCCAGCAGTGTTTTGGGACAGGGGGGGACGGAGACCCAGTACTTC.

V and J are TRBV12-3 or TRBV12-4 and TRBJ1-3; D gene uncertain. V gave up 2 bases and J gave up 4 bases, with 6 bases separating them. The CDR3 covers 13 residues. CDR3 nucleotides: TGTGCCAGCAGTTTATGGGAGGGAAACACCATATATTTT. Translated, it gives CASSLWEGNTIYF.

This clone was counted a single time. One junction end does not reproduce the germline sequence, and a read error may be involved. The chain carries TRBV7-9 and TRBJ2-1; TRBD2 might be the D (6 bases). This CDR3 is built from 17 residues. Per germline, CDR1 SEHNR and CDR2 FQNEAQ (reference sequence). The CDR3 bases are TGTGCCAGCAGCTTAGACCTAGCGTCCAGCTCCTACAATGAGCTGTTCTTC. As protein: CASSLDLASSSYNELFF. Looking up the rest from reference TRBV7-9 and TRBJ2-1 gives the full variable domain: DTGVSQNPRHKITKRGQNVTFRCDPISEHNRLYWYRQTLGQGPEFLTYFQNEAQLEKSRLLSDRFSAERPKGSFSTLEIQRTEQGDSAMYLCASSLDLASSSYNELFFGPGTRLTVL.

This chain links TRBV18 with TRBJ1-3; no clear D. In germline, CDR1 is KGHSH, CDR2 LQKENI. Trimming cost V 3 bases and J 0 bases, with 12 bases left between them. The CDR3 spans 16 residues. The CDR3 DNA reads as TGTGCCAGCTCACCCCAGACAACCTACTCTGGAAACACCATATATTTT. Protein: CASSPQTTYSGNTIYF.

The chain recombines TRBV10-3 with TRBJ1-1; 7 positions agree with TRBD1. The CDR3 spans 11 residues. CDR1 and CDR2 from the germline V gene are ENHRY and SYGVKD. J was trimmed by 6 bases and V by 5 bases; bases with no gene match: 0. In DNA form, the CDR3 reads TGTGCCATCAGTACAGGGGCTGAAGCTTTCTTT. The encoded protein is CAISTGAEAFF.

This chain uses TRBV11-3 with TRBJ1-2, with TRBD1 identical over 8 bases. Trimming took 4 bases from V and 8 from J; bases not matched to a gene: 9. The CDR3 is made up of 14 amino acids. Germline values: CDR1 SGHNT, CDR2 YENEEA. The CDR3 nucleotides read TGTGCCAGCAGCTCGGGACAGGCCTTCGGGGGCTACACCTTC. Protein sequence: CASSSGQAFGGYTF.

CDR3 bases: TGTGCCAGCAGATCGACACAGGGTCGATATGGCTACACCTTC. This encodes CASRSTQGRYGYTF. The chain is built from TRBV27 and TRBJ1-2; maybe TRBD1 (6 bases). Germline loops: CDR1 MNHEY, CDR2 SMNVEV (reference sequence). The germline V and J ends were trimmed by 6 bases and 5 bases, with 16 bases remaining between them. The length of the CDR3 is 14 residues.

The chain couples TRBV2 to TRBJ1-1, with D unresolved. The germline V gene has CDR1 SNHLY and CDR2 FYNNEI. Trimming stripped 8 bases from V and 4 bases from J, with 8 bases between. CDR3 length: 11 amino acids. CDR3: CASRAGTEAFF. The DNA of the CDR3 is TGTGCCAGCCGAGCGGGCACTGAAGCTTTCTTT.